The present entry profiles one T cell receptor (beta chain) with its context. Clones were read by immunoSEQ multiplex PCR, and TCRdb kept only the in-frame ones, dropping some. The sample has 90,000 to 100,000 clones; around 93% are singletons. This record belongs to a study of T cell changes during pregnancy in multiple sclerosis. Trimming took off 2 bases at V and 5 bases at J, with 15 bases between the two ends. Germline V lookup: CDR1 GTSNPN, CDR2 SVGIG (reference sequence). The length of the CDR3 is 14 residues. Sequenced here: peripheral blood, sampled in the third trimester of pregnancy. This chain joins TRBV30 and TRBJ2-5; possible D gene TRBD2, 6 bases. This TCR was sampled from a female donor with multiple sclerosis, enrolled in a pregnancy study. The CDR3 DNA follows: TGTGCCTGGAGTTACCTCGGCAGCGGGGAGACCCAGTACTTC. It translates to CAWSYLGSGETQYF. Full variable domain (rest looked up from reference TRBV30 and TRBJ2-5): SQTIHQWPATLVQPVGSPLSLECTVEGTSNPNLYWYRQAAGRGLQLLFYSVGIGQISSEVPQNLSASRPQDRQFILSSKKLLLSDSGFYLCAWSYLGSGETQYFGPGTRLLVL.